This T cell receptor beta chain was identified during a study of cytomegalovirus exposure and HLA in healthy donors. Whole-study context: Both the 120 or so validation repertoires and the roughly 700 first-cohort repertoires used the same platform, as reported by a later analysis.

As for this clone: Its target is not known.

Study-wide points: Accounts indicate the classifier identified cytomegalovirus status with strong specificity and sensitivity. While the bulk of TCR sequences proved rare, some public TCRs turned up in many donors.

Produced via immunoSEQ multiplex PCR; TCRdb's table is partial and in-frame only. The table lists around 160,000 clones, less than 90% of them singletons. Sequenced input: PBMCs. This clonotype was obtained from a man younger than 45 in good health and CMV-seropositive.

The CDR3 here is CASSFIPRGRGHTGELFF. The CDR3 region has the DNA TGTGCCAGCAGCTTTATTCCTCGGGGAAGGGGGCACACCGGGGAGCTGTTTTTT. The chain couples TRBV11-2 to TRBJ2-2; 7 bases map to TRBD1. The V gene's germline CDR1 is SGHAT and CDR2 FQNNGV. CDR3 size: 18 residues. V shed 3 bases and J 3 bases; nucleotides not matched to a gene: 13.